This TCR beta chain was retrieved from a study of molecular identifiers for immune sequencing clone quantification. The germline CDR1 and CDR2 sequences are SGHNT and YYREEE (reference sequence). The CDR3 length is 11 residues. Trimming shortened V by 3 bases and J by 16 bases, and 14 bases separated the two germline ends. This clonotype was observed a few times. TCRdb called the PCR reads again in MiXCR, with one record for every CDR3 protein. The sample carries approximately 550,000 distinct CDR3 sequences, around a fifth recorded once. Naive CD8 library inputs spanned roughly 18,000 to 1,000,000 sorted cells and 10%, 30% or 50% RNA.

This chain links TRBV5-4 with TRBJ2-1; D perhaps matches TRBD2 (6 bases). Sequencing used naive CD8+ T cells from blood, with Jurkat cell RNA spiked in. Subset noted: FACS-sorted CD8+CD4-CCR7+CD45RA+ naive T cells. This receptor was identified in a human donor in good health. Some libraries in this study had Jurkat cell RNA spiked in. The CDR3 bases are TGTGCCAGCAGCTCGCGGGGTTTGAATTTCTTC. It yields the protein CASSSRGLNFF. The complete variable domain, with remaining parts taken from reference TRBV5-4 and TRBJ2-1, reads ETGVTQSPTHLIKTRGQQVTLRCSSQSGHNTVSWYQQALGQGPQFIFQYYREEENGRGNFPPRFSGLQFPNYSSELNVNALELDDSALYLCASSSRGLNFFGPGTRLTVL.